Listed here are 18 T cell receptor beta chains from one sample, sequenced in a study of Graves' ophthalmopathy and Graves' hyperthyroidism. The sequenced template was RNA, covering the TCR beta CDR3 region. HTBI primers served in a first-round RT-PCR, which a second-round multiplex PCR followed. TCRdb reanalysed the multiplex PCR reads using MiXCR and keeps one entry per CDR3 protein. Of 240,000 or so distinct CDR3 sequences in the sample, about 47% were seen once. Sequencing input: peripheral blood. All receptors derive from an adult man with Graves' ophthalmopathy.

This clonotype was detected a few times. The chain links TRBV12-3 or TRBV12-4 to TRBJ2-7; 8 nucleotides agree with TRBD1. The CDR3 runs 15 residues. V lost 5 bases, J lost 0 bases, and 6 bases stayed unmatched. The chain's CDR3 is CASSPGTGYSYEQYF. CDR3 coding DNA: TGTGCCAGCAGTCCCGGGACAGGATACTCCTACGAGCAGTACTTC.

The chain is built from TRBV20-1 and TRBJ2-7, with D possibly being TRBD2 (5 bases). CDR1 and CDR2 from the germline V gene are DFQATT and SNEGSKA (reference sequence). CDR3 length: 14 amino acids. V lost 3 bases, J lost 6 bases, and 18 bases lay in between. The DNA for the CDR3 is TGCAGTGCTAGGTCCAGCTGGATCGAGGGCGAGCAGTACTTC. Residues: CSARSSWIEGEQYF.

This clonotype was seen a handful of times. The V and J genes are TRBV7-2 and TRBJ2-7; maybe TRBD2 (6 bases). The V gene's germline CDR1 is SGHTA and CDR2 FQGNSA. The CDR3 is 14 residues long. Deletions cut 5 bases from V and 7 bases from J, with 18 bases between. In DNA form, the CDR3 reads TGTGCCAGCAGCACCCCCGGTCAGGCGGGGGAGCAGTACTTC. It specifies CASSTPGQAGEQYF.

Only a few counts were recorded for this clonotype. The V and J genes are TRBV7-9 and TRBJ1-2, with 8 bases fitting TRBD1. The germline V gene has CDR1 SEHNR and CDR2 FQNEAQ (reference sequence). V lost 7 bases and J lost 5; bases outside the gene matches: 9. The CDR3 contains 14 residues. For the CDR3, the DNA is TGTGCCAGCACTGGACAGGGAACTGTATATGGCTACACCTTC. Protein product: CASTGQGTVYGYTF.

The chain joins TRBV10-3 to TRBJ1-3, with a tentative D call TRBD1 (6 bases). CDR1 and CDR2 from the germline V gene are ENHRY and SYGVKD. Deletions cut 10 bases from V and 0 bases from J, with 16 bases between. The CDR3 is 15 amino acids. Here the CDR3 reads CATIEAGASGNTIYF. The CDR3 nucleotides read TGTGCCACCATCGAGGCAGGGGCCTCTGGAAACACCATATATTTT.

The chain is built from TRBV28 and TRBJ1-6; D remains unclear. V dropped 5 bases and J dropped 11 bases, with 19 bases sitting between them. The CDR3 covers 15 residues. From germline, CDR1 is MDHEN and CDR2 SYDVKM. CDR3 sequence (DNA): TGTGCCAGCAGTCCCCTGCAGGTCCCCATCCCACCCCTCCACTTT. This sequence encodes CASSPLQVPIPPLHF. Together with reference TRBV28 and TRBJ1-6, the CDR3 gives the full variable domain: DVKVTQSSRYLVKRTGEKVFLECVQDMDHENMFWYRQDPGLGLRLIYFSYDVKMKEKGDIPEGYSVSREKKERFSLILESASTNQTSMYLCASSPLQVPIPPLHFGNGTRLTVT.

The J gene is TRBJ2-7, the V gene TRBV24-1; D could derive from TRBD1 or TRBD2 (7 bases each). The germline V and J ends were trimmed by 4 bases and 2 bases, with 11 bases remaining between them. Germline CDR1 and CDR2: KGHDR and SFDVKD. CDR3 length: 14 amino acids. CDR3 sequence: CATSEAGQPYEQYF. CDR3 DNA: TGTGCCACCAGTGAAGCGGGACAGCCCTACGAGCAGTACTTC.

The chain is built from TRBV19 and TRBJ1-2, with a weak D call TRBD1 (6 bases). CDR3 length equals 13 residues. The germline gives CDR1 LNHDA, CDR2 SQIVND (reference sequence). The V end was cut by 5 bases, the J end by 3 bases, with 10 bases between. CDR3 nucleotides: TGTGCCAGTAGTTACGGGGGCTACTATGGCTACACCTTC. This gives the protein CASSYGGYYGYTF.

The rearrangement links TRBV7-3 to TRBJ1-1, with no clear D. The CDR3 length is 15 residues. CDR1 and CDR2 from the germline V gene are SGHTA and FQGTGA. Trimming shortened V by 2 bases and J by 1 base, and 11 bases separated the two germline ends. The CDR3 reads CASSLQPVGNTEAFF. CDR3 coding DNA: TGTGCCAGCAGCTTACAACCGGTAGGGAACACTGAAGCTTTCTTT.

This chain uses TRBV20-1 with TRBJ2-5; 7 nucleotides align to TRBD2. Trimming took 0 bases from V and 5 from J; bases not matched to a gene: 6. Germline values: CDR1 DFQATT, CDR2 SNEGSKA (reference sequence). The length of the CDR3 is 14 residues. CDR3 in DNA: TGCAGTGCTAGAGATTGGAGGGGAGGGGAGACCCAGTACTTC. Translation: CSARDWRGGETQYF.

The J gene is TRBJ1-5, the V gene TRBV11-3; possibly TRBD1 for D (5 bases). The CDR3 is made up of 17 amino acids. The germline CDR1 and CDR2 sequences are SGHNT and YENEEA. The CDR3 bases are TGTGCGGCGTACGAGGACAAGAATAATCATAGCAATCAGCCCCAGCATTTT. This codes for CAAYEDKNNHSNQPQHF.

This chain links TRBV5-8 with TRBJ2-7; D is unclear. Germline lookup yields CDR1 SGHTS and CDR2 YDEGEE. Between the trimmed V and J ends, which lost 1 base and 3 bases, there was a span of 5 bases. The CDR3 covers 12 residues. CDR3 in DNA: TGTGCCAGCAGCTTGACCATCTACGAGCAGTACTTC. This encodes CASSLTIYEQYF.

In its sample, this clonotype was seen many times. V is TRBV20-1 and J is TRBJ1-2; D unclear. The germline V gene encodes CDR1 DFQATT and CDR2 SNEGSKA (reference sequence). This CDR3 contains 15 residues. Trimming left V 4 bases short and J 3 bases short, with 18 bases between. CDR3 bases: TGCAGTGCTACCCCCGTGCGGGAAAGCTACTATGGCTACACCTTC. The encoded protein is CSATPVRESYYGYTF.

This clonotype was observed a handful of times. One end of the junction does not line up with germline, which may come from a read error. The chain has TRBV7-7 and TRBJ2-7, with a tentative D call TRBD1 (6 bases). Germline-derived CDR1 and CDR2 are SSHAT and FNYEAQ (reference sequence). The CDR3 has 14 amino acids. The CDR3 sequence: CASSLDRSSYEQYF. The CDR3 DNA reads TGTGCTAGCAGCTTAGACAGGTCTTCCTACGAGCAGTACTTC.

This chain links TRBV10-3 with TRBJ2-7; 8 bases map to TRBD2. The germline V gene has CDR1 ENHRY and CDR2 SYGVKD. Trimming at V came to 6 bases and at J to 3 bases, leaving 4 bases not matched to a gene. The CDR3 runs to 13 residues. For the CDR3, the DNA is TGTGCCATCAGAAGCGGGGGATACTACGAGCAGTACTTC. It is translated as CAIRSGGYYEQYF.

The chain has TRBV7-3 and TRBJ2-7; D is possibly TRBD2 (5 bases). V lost 3 bases to trimming and J lost 2 bases, with 8 bases between them. Germline CDR1 is SGHTA and CDR2 is FQGTGA. The length of the CDR3 is 13 residues. In DNA form, the CDR3 reads TGTGCCAGCAGCTTCTCGGGAACCTACGAGCAGTACTTC. Translation: CASSFSGTYEQYF.

The chain links TRBV7-9 to TRBJ1-2, with 9 bases lining up with TRBD1. Trimming removed 5 bases from V and 6 bases from J; junction bases left unmatched: 16. The CDR3 is 17 amino acids. Germline assignment: CDR1 SEHNR and CDR2 FQNEAQ (reference sequence). The DNA for the CDR3 is TGTGCCAGCAGCCCCCGCTTGACGCCGGGACAGGGAGATGGCTACACCTTC. Amino acids: CASSPRLTPGQGDGYTF.

This clonotype came up many times. V gene TRBV10-3 combines with J gene TRBJ2-7; 11 bases line up with TRBD1. The CDR3 covers 13 residues. V gave up 10 bases and J gave up 5 bases; unmatched junction bases: 7. The V gene's germline CDR1 is ENHRY and CDR2 SYGVKD. The CDR3 protein is CATAGQGADEQYF. The CDR3 DNA is TGTGCCACCGCCGGACAGGGGGCCGACGAGCAGTACTTC.